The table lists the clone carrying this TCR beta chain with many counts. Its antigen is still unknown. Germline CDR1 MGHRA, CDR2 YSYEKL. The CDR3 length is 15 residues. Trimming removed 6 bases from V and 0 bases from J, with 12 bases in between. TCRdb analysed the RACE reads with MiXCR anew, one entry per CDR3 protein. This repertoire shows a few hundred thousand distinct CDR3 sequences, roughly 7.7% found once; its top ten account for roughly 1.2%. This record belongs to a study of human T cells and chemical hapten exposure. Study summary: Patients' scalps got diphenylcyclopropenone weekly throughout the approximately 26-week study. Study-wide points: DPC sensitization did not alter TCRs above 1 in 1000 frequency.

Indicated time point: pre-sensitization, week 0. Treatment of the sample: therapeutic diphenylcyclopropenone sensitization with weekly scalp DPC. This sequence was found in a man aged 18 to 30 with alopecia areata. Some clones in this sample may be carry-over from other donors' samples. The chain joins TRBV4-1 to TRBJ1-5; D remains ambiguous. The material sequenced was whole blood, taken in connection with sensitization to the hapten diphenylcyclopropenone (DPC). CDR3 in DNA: TGCGCCAGCAGAGAGGGAGTAAATAGCAATCAGCCCCAGCATTTT. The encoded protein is CASREGVNSNQPQHF.